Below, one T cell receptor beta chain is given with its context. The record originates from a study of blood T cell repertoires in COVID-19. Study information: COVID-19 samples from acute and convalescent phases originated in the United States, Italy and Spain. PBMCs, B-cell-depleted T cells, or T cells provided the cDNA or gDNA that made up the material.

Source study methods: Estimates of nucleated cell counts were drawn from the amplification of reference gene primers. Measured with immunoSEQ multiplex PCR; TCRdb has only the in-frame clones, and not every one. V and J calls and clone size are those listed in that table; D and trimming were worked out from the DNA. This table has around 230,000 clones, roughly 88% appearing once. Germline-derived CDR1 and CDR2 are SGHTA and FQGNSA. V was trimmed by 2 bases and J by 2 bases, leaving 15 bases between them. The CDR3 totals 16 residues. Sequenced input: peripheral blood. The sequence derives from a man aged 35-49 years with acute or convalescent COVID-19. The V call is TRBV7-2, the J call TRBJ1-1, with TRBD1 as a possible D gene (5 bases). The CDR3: CASSLLPDSQNTEAFF. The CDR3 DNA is TGTGCCAGCAGCTTATTACCCGACAGCCAAAACACTGAAGCTTTCTTT. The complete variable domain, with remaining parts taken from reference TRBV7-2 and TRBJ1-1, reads GAGVSQSPSNKVTEKGKDVELRCDPISGHTALYWYRQSLGQGLEFLIYFQGNSAPDKSGLPSDRFSAERTGGSVSTLTIQRTQQEDSAVYLCASSLLPDSQNTEAFFGQGTRLTVV.